This T cell receptor (beta chain) was profiled in a study of blood T cell repertoires in COVID-19. The study assigned cohorts using participant-reported clinical history. Germline values: CDR1 MGHDK, CDR2 SYGVNS. This CDR3 region has 15 residues. V shed 7 bases, J shed 3 bases, and the junction held 5 bases outside the gene matches. In the study's own analysis: It was from reference gene primer amplification that nucleated cell counts were estimated. The table came from immunoSEQ multiplex PCR; TCRdb's copy has only in-frame clones and leaves some out. V and J calls and clone size follow that table, whereas D and trimming were derived from the DNA. The data contain around 300,000 clones, 75% to 95% of them singletons.

The sequence came from a woman aged 25 to 39 who had recovered from COVID-19. Sample: PBMCs or T cells enriched from blood (not recorded which). The chain links TRBV25-1 to TRBJ2-2; 10 positions agree with TRBD1. The CDR3 loop reads CASTGDRGDTGELFF. The CDR3 DNA sequence: TGTGCCAGCACTGGGGACAGGGGAGACACCGGGGAGCTGTTTTTT.